This record covers a single T cell receptor beta chain. It has no known antigen specificity. No base-level quality is on record; no much larger clone is a single base apart. Receptors were amplified or captured by PCR. DNA from cultured CD4+ T cells was subjected to TCR sequencing with the Oncomine TCR Beta short-read assay at the Johns Hopkins FTIC core. The QIAamp micro DNA kit was used to extract genomic DNA from the cultured CD4+ T cells. The Oncomine TCR Beta libraries from cultured CD4+ T cells were pooled using unique dual indexes and then sequenced on an Illumina iSeq 100. Per the source publication's procedure: Non-productive sequences were removed, and CDR3s not starting with C, not ending with F or W, or shorter than 7 amino acids were discarded. Antigen-specific clonotypes were identified with the MANAFEST web application by comparing peptide-stimulated wells with reference and other culture wells. Positive clones required FDR below 0.05, an odds ratio above 5, and productive frequency above 0.1% in at least two of three replicate wells. A clonotype was classed as cross-reactive if the clonotype showed significant expansion both in SARS-CoV-2 spike wells and in at least one common cold coronavirus spike condition. Using R version 3.6.1, CDR3 homology was evaluated through Levenshtein distances (stringdist) along with unrooted phylogenetic trees (ape). TCRdb reprocessing: public reads trimmed at Q25 with fastp, clones called with MiXCR, in-frame beta chains kept. Merged by CDR3 protein, the rows form single entries marked with the most common genes and DNA. Here the V and J calls rest on TCRdb's processing, not on the authors' analysis. The sample table contains around 9,100 distinct CDR3 sequences; only one count was recorded for about three fifths of them. The ten largest clones capture approximately 13% of the sample.

The data derive from a study of vaccination and CD4 T cells after COVID-19 (dated by TCRdb to 2021 to 2024). Broadly, across the study: Convalescent patients had a positive SARS-CoV-2 result on nasal swab PCR, and of these patients, several had mild disease and one had severe disease. The convalescent cohort comprised six males and four females, including two Hispanic individuals, seven Caucasians, two Asians and one multiracial person. Participants received two doses of either the Pfizer-BioNTech BNT162b2 vaccine (n=8) or the Moderna mRNA-1273 vaccine (n=2). Post-COVID blood samples were collected from convalescent patients a median of about 92 days after diagnosis, with a range of roughly 30 to 161 days. Post-vaccine blood samples were taken a median of around 68 days after the second vaccine dose, with a range of roughly 14 to 250 days. Overlapping spike peptide pools from SARS-CoV-2 and from the common cold coronaviruses HCoV-NL63, HCoV-OC43 and HCoV-229E were used as culture stimuli. As controls, cultures received a CEFX viral epitope pool (the positive control), an HIV-1 Nef peptide pool (the negative control), or no peptide at all. The spike-specific CD4+ TCR repertoire was compared before and after mRNA vaccination in approximately 9 COVID-19 convalescent patients and 4 infection-naive healthy vaccine recipients.

General conclusions and limits of the study: Nearly all vaccine-specific clones in convalescent patients (304 of 307) were mono-reactive for SARS-CoV-2 spike rather than cross-reactive with common cold coronaviruses. In convalescent patients, a median around 83% of post-vaccine SARS-CoV-2-reactive clones were detected only after vaccination, and vaccine-specific priming was suggested by this finding. Relatively few convalescent patients were included in the study, and early timepoints after natural infection were not analyzed. Although the median number of SARS-CoV-2-reactive clonotypes went up from fewer than 25 after infection to 35 to 40 after vaccination, the increase was not significant.

The sample's treatment or condition label, decoded: approximately 9-day PBMC culture with coronavirus spike peptide pools or control peptides (ViraFEST assay). The ViraFEST assay, used in the study, expanded antigen-specific T cells with peptide pools and then identified the expanded clonotypes through TCR sequencing. The convalescent patients' positive SARS-CoV-2 PCR tests were from March to December 2020, which was before the Alpha, Beta and Delta variants emerged in the United States. Each well held some 2 million PBMCs cultured in IMDM containing around 5.1% human AB serum and approximately 9.4 IU/ml IL-2, with 9 to 10 ug/ml peptide pools added. On days 3 and 7, half of the culture medium was replaced with fresh IL-2-containing medium. After 10 days of culture, CD4+ T cells were isolated by negative selection using the EasySep CD4+ T cell isolation kit. Ficoll-Paque Plus gradient centrifugation was used to isolate PBMCs from whole blood, and the isolated PBMCs were then either used fresh or cryopreserved at -140C. Each culture condition was generally run in triplicate wells.

Taken from the germline V gene (reference sequence), the CDR1 and CDR2 loops are DFQATT and SNEGSKA. Reading from cysteine to phenylalanine, the CDR3 counts 13 amino acids. Here the CDR3 DNA is all that survives: 39 bases in frame from base 1. V is pared back by 0 bases and J by 8 bases, with 13 bases lying between the germline termini. This sequence was found in a human donor with COVID-19. The chain is encoded by TRBV20-1 joined to TRBJ1-2; the best D guess is TRBD1, with 5 bases matching. The specimen was cultured CD4+ T cells from blood, collected after SARS-CoV-2 vaccination. This receptor has the CDR3 CSARDGGVAGYTF. The DNA is as follows: TGCAGTGCTAGAGATGGGGGGGTCGCGGGCTACACCTTC.